This T cell receptor beta chain was captured in a study of T cell changes during pregnancy in multiple sclerosis. Germline CDR1 reads LNHDA; CDR2 reads SQIVND (reference sequence). V lost 1 base, J lost 5 bases, and 8 bases lay in between. CDR3 size: 13 residues. Data came from immunoSEQ multiplex PCR; TCRdb stores just in-frame clones and leaves some out. Of about 120,000 clones in the sample, approximately 93% were seen once. The source was peripheral blood, collected before pregnancy. The rearrangement joins TRBV19 to TRBJ1-1; D is undetermined. The receptor was derived from a female donor with multiple sclerosis, enrolled in a pregnancy study. CDR3 sequence: CASSIAYGTEAFF. In nucleotides, the CDR3 is TGTGCCAGTAGTATAGCGTACGGGACTGAAGCTTTCTTT.